A single sample is the source of the 20 T cell receptor beta chains below, sequenced in a study of response to subunit inactivated influenza vaccine (dated by TCRdb to between 2017 and 2018). The library came from RT-PCR. Sequencing used an Illumina HiSeq 2500. TCRdb handled the public reads itself, with Q25 trimming in fastp and clone calling in MiXCR, and kept productive beta chains. Each entry is one CDR3 protein sequence, shown with its most common DNA and genes. The sample table records approximately 500,000 distinct CDR3 sequences; over 10% of these occur just once. The top ten clonotypes cover about an eighth of the sample. This specimen's time point label, per the study, means: 45 days after influenza vaccine administration. The source material was PBMCs from blood, sampled more than 35 days after vaccination. The source of these receptors is a man aged 45-65 years who received an inactivated influenza vaccine. Donor details come from another sample of the same person, matched by shared clones.

The CDR3 is CASSVGVGPPYEQYF. The CDR3, as DNA: TGTGCCAGCAGCGTAGGGGTGGGGCCACCCTACGAGCAGTACTTC. The chain recombines TRBV9 with TRBJ2-7; D perhaps matches TRBD1 (5 bases). The CDR3 totals 15 residues. Germline V gene lookup returns CDR1 SGDLS and CDR2 YYNGEE. Between the trimmed V and J ends, which lost 0 bases and 2 bases, there was a span of 12 bases.

This clonotype was picked up many times. The chain carries TRBV20-1 and TRBJ2-7; TRBD2 might be the D (5 bases). Trimming pared 0 bases from V and 0 bases from J, leaving 18 bases between. This CDR3 spans 17 amino acids. Germline values: CDR1 DFQATT, CDR2 SNEGSKA (reference sequence). Here the CDR3 DNA reads TGCAGTGCTAGAGATCCGGCCGGGGTCTACAGCTCCTACGAGCAGTACTTC. Its translation: CSARDPAGVYSSYEQYF.

This sequence joins TRBV5-1 and TRBJ2-3; 7 bases are shared with TRBD1. CDR3 length: 15 residues. V lost 3 bases and J lost 5; bases outside the gene matches: 9. Germline-derived CDR1 and CDR2 are SGHRS and YFSETQ. DNA of the CDR3: TGCGCCAGCAGCTACGGACAGGTGCTCGGAGATACGCAGTATTTT. It yields the protein CASSYGQVLGDTQYF. Together with reference TRBV5-1 and TRBJ2-3, the CDR3 gives the full variable domain: KAGVTQTPRYLIKTRGQQVTLSCSPISGHRSVSWYQQTPGQGLQFLFEYFSETQRNKGNFPGRFSGRQFSNSRSEMNVSTLELGDSALYLCASSYGQVLGDTQYFGPGTRLTVL.

This clonotype was picked up many times. The chain combines TRBV12-3 or TRBV12-4 with TRBJ1-5; no clear D gene. Trimming stripped 1 base from V and 9 bases from J, with 10 bases between. The CDR3 runs to 13 residues. CDR3 DNA: TGTGCCAGCAGTTTAGACAGAGGATTGCCCCAGCATTTT. Encoded protein: CASSLDRGLPQHF.

Ten or more counts support this clonotype. For the CDR3, the DNA is TGCAGTGCCATACAGGGGACGCTCGCTTTCTTT. It specifies CSAIQGTLAFF. The chain recombines TRBV20-1 with TRBJ1-1; 7 positions match TRBD1. The trim removed 6 bases at V and 11 bases at J, leaving 9 bases unmatched. Germline CDR1 is DFQATT and CDR2 is SNEGSKA (reference sequence). The CDR3 is 11 residues long.

This clonotype has more than one count but fewer than ten. J is TRBJ2-7 and V is TRBV29-1; no clear D. V was shortened by 6 bases and J by 1 base, with 13 bases between the two germline ends. There are 13 residues in the CDR3. Germline V gives CDR1 SQVTM, CDR2 ANQGSEA. CDR3 protein: CSVKVNSSYEQYF. The CDR3 coding sequence is TGCAGCGTGAAGGTTAACAGTTCCTACGAGCAGTACTTC.

This clonotype has a handful of counts. J is TRBJ2-5 and V is TRBV2; no clear D. The CDR3 covers 13 residues. V shed 8 bases and J shed 4 bases, with 14 bases lying between them. Germline CDR1 reads SNHLY; CDR2 reads FYNNEI. The CDR3 reads CASDFRSRETQYF. The CDR3 DNA reads TGTGCCAGCGACTTCCGATCTAGAGAGACCCAGTACTTC.

The table lists this clonotype with a few counts. J is TRBJ2-5 and V is TRBV7-9, with D perhaps matching TRBD1 (5 bases). Per germline, CDR1 SEHNR and CDR2 FQNEAQ (reference sequence). The V end lost 3 bases, the J end lost 5 bases, and 13 bases lay between the germline ends. This CDR3 region has 14 residues. The CDR3 bases are TGTGCCAGCAGCTTCGTCGAGACAGCCGAGACCCAGTACTTC. This encodes CASSFVETAETQYF.

In its sample, this clonotype was seen once. V usage is TRBV11-2 and J usage is TRBJ2-4, with 13 bases matching TRBD2. There are 15 residues in the CDR3. With 7 bases clipped from V and 14 bases from J, the junction kept 14 bases outside the gene matches. Germline CDR1 and CDR2: SGHAT and FQNNGV. CDR3 DNA sequence: TGTGCCAGCACCGAAAGTACTAGCGGGGGGGGATTGGAGTACTTC. Protein: CASTESTSGGGLEYF.

This clonotype was seen repeatedly, ten times or more. The rearrangement links TRBV10-3 to TRBJ2-7; TRBD1 agrees at 8 bases. V lost 5 bases to trimming and J lost 2 bases; unmatched junction nucleotides: 2. CDR1 ENHRY and CDR2 SYGVKD come from the germline V gene. The CDR3 totals 13 residues. CDR3 coding DNA: TGTGCCATCAGTCGGGACAGGACCTACGAGCAGTACTTC. It is translated as CAISRDRTYEQYF.

Ten or more counts support this clonotype. One end of the junction varies from germline; a read error may be responsible. The chain combines TRBV4-2 with TRBJ2-7; TRBD1 agrees at 9 bases. The CDR3 contains 14 residues. Germline V gene sequence: CDR1 LGHNA, CDR2 YNFKEQ. CDR3: CASSQGQGSYEQYF. The CDR3 DNA follows: TGCGCCAGCAGCCAGGGACAGGGATCCTACGAGCAGTACTTC.

This clonotype was detected only a few times. The gene calls are TRBV3-1 and TRBJ2-5; maybe TRBD1 (6 bases). This CDR3 comprises 14 residues. Trimming took off 4 bases at V and 8 bases at J, with 17 bases between the two ends. Per the germline V gene, CDR1 is LGHDT and CDR2 is YNNKEL (reference sequence). The CDR3 loop reads CASSPGQPWPTQYF. CDR3 bases: TGTGCCAGCAGCCCAGGACAGCCTTGGCCTACCCAGTACTTC.

The rearrangement links TRBV14 to TRBJ2-5, with a possible D match to TRBD2 (6 bases). The CDR3 has 13 amino acids. The V and J ends lost 0 bases and 11 bases respectively, with 13 bases between them. Germline CDR1 reads SGHDN; CDR2 reads FVKESK. CDR3 sequence: CASSQDGGGVQYF. As DNA, the CDR3 is TGTGCCAGCAGCCAAGATGGCGGAGGGGTACAGTACTTC.

This clonotype was counted many times. V gene TRBV9 combines with J gene TRBJ1-5, with D unclear. Germline-derived CDR1 and CDR2 are SGDLS and YYNGEE. The ends were cut back, 0 bases at V and 4 bases at J, with 8 bases in the middle. This CDR3 is 14 amino acids long. The CDR3 sequence is CASSVGMGNQPQHF. CDR3 sequence (DNA): TGTGCCAGCAGCGTAGGGATGGGGAATCAGCCCCAGCATTTT.

A few counts support this clonotype. The CDR3 DNA sequence: TGTGCCAGCAGCAAGGCTCTTACGAACCCGAGCTCCTACGAGCAGTACTTC. Its translation is CASSKALTNPSSYEQYF. J is TRBJ2-7 and V is TRBV5-6; D unresolved. Germline-derived CDR1 and CDR2 are SGHDT and YYEEEE. This CDR3 region has 17 residues. Trimming cost V 4 bases and J 0 bases, with 20 bases left between them.

The chain employs TRBV27 and TRBJ1-2; perhaps TRBD1 as D (5 bases). With 3 bases removed from V and 4 bases from J, the gap between germline ends came to 12 bases. The CDR3 is 14 residues long. The germline gives CDR1 MNHEY, CDR2 SMNVEV (reference sequence). The CDR3 reads CASSFQGAGYGYTF. The CDR3 DNA reads TGTGCCAGCAGTTTTCAAGGGGCAGGCTATGGCTACACCTTC.

The V call is TRBV20-1, the J call TRBJ2-7; 7 bases map to TRBD1. Unmatched junction bases numbered 5, after V lost 6 bases and J lost 6 bases. The CDR3 runs to 11 residues. Germline CDR1 DFQATT, CDR2 SNEGSKA (reference sequence). The CDR3 spells CSAGQVGEQYF. In nucleotides, the CDR3 is TGCAGTGCAGGACAGGTCGGCGAGCAGTACTTC.

The genes are TRBV7-2 and TRBJ1-4; TRBD1 is a possible D gene (5 bases). The germline CDR1 and CDR2 sequences are SGHTA and FQGNSA. V lost 2 bases and J 8 bases, leaving 18 bases between the germline ends. This CDR3 spans 16 amino acids. The CDR3 reads CASSLNLRGAGEKLFF. The CDR3 DNA follows: TGTGCCAGCAGCTTAAATCTACGTGGGGCAGGGGAAAAACTGTTTTTT.

This clonotype showed up just once. A much larger clone lies one base from this, so it may be a read error. The chain combines TRBV7-2 with TRBJ2-3; TRBD2 aligns across 7 bases. V trimming: 1 base; J trimming: 5 bases; junction bases outside the gene matches: 9. CDR1 is SGHTA and CDR2 is FQGNSA in the germline V gene. The CDR3 loop spans 16 amino acids. DNA of the CDR3: TGTACCAGCAGCTTAGACCGGGGAGGGGTTTTAGATACGCAGTATTTT. It codes for CTSSLDRGGVLDTQYF.

This clonotype turned up a few times. V and J are TRBV4-2 and TRBJ2-7; TRBD2 aligns across 9 bases. Germline CDR1 reads LGHNA; CDR2 reads YNFKEQ. The CDR3 contains 18 residues. With 0 bases clipped from V and 0 bases from J, the junction kept 9 bases outside the gene matches. CDR3 in amino acids: CASSQDLSSGALSYEQYF. The CDR3 nucleotides read TGTGCCAGCAGCCAAGATCTGTCTAGCGGGGCCCTCTCCTACGAGCAGTACTTC.